This T cell receptor (beta chain) is drawn from a study of identical twins (dated by TCRdb to about 2016). Some background on the complete study: TCR alpha and beta repertoires from monozygotic twins, unrelated adults of various ages and cord blood were deep-sequenced to test whether fetal clonotypes persist. To rule out contamination, the twin experiments were replicated at different times with different library preparation protocols. The research as a whole found: Compared with coincidental sharing between unrelated individuals, out-of-frame TCR alpha sequences shared between twins showed an excess of sequences with low generation probability. Abundant cord blood beta clonotypes had fewer insertions, young adult naive repertoires showed a similar but weaker trend, and memory repertoires showed no such trend. Invariant T cells such as MAIT and iNKT could partly confound zero-insertion analyses, although diverse VJ usage argued against such confounding for most clonotypes. Conclusions relied on cross-sectional statistical analysis, since the same donors could not be followed over many years. A weaker excess of twin sharing was found in beta out-of-frame sequences because the signal-to-noise ratio was lowered by fewer shared sequences. Recombination models systematically underestimated out-of-frame TCR alpha sharing in monozygotic twins but agreed with sharing between unrelated individuals.

Concerning this clonotype itself: The clone's antigen remains unknown. No base quality information exists; no much larger clone differs at one position.

The library relied on 5' RACE. Sequencing was carried out with an Illumina HiSeq 2000. Template switching introduced a universal primer binding site; the final cDNA contained a unique molecular identifier, enabling accurate counting of TCR cDNA molecules. Specific primers in the conserved constant-segment region were used to synthesize first-strand cDNA for TCR alpha and beta chains. Each cDNA library was double barcoded, with a SMART-Mk sample barcode plus Illumina barcodes, to control for contamination. TruSeq adapter sequences, together with Illumina sample barcodes, were added in two successive PCR steps. The TCR alpha and beta cDNA libraries were sequenced on the Illumina HiSeq platform using custom primers. Concerning the study's data processing: Unique molecular identifiers were extracted from raw reads with MiGEC, and CDR3 positions were determined with MiXCR. Recombination models were inferred per individual with the repgenHMM and IGoR tools using an EM algorithm. The analysis of shared clonotypes was done with the tcR package in R, with sharing normalized by the product of cloneset sizes. To study raw recombination without the effects of thymic and clonal selection, out-of-frame nonproductive sequences were analyzed. Using fastp trimming at Q25 and MiXCR clonotype assembly, TCRdb reanalyzed the public sequencing data and kept in-frame beta chains. CDR3 protein duplicates are merged, each entry listing the most common genes and DNA. TCRdb's processing, not the study's, gives the V and J calls here. In all, the sample holds 450,000 to 650,000 distinct CDR3 sequences, and roughly 15% of those were seen once. The ten most abundant clones make up 0.44% of the sample.

All donors were healthy Caucasians. Three pairs of female monozygotic twins, all aged 18 to 29 years, made up the twin cohort. Positive isolation kits from Invitrogen were used to isolate the CD4+ and CD8+ T cell populations. The germline V gene supplies CDR1 MGHRA and CDR2 YSYEKL. V ends up 5 bases short and J 4 bases short, with an unmatched junction base count of 10. From cysteine to phenylalanine, the CDR3 is 15 amino acids long. The kept DNA is CDR3 alone, 45 bases in frame from the first base. This sample also belongs to another study, concerning yellow fever vaccine responses in identical twins. Taken from the second paper: The authors reported that the T cell response to vaccination in identical twins appeared partly convergent and partly personalized. The study precisely tracked vaccine-responding T cell clones in identical twins.

The chain links TRBV4-1 with TRBJ2-5; TRBD1 matches 7 bases in the middle. Material for sequencing was CD4+ T cells sorted from blood. This sequence originates from a woman aged 18-35 years in good health. In nucleotides, the sequence is TGCGCCAGCAGCAAACGTACAGGGGTAGGAGAGACCCAGTACTTC. Translated, this is CASSKRTGVGETQYF.